The 11 T cell receptor beta chains below come from one sample, sequenced in a study of blood T cell repertoires in COVID-19. Data came from immunoSEQ multiplex PCR; TCRdb stores just in-frame clones and leaves some out. The table has around 160,000 clones, roughly nine tenths seen once. Material: peripheral blood. The receptors originated from a man between 60 and 75 years old with active or convalescent COVID-19.

V gene TRBV5-1 combines with J gene TRBJ2-1, with 7 nucleotides matching TRBD1. Germline CDR1 reads SGHRS; CDR2 reads YFSETQ. The J segment lost 0 bases and the V segment lost 0 bases, leaving 3 bases of the junction unmatched. The CDR3 is 16 residues long. The CDR3 loop reads CASSLASGGSYNEQFF. The CDR3 region has the DNA TGCGCCAGCAGCTTGGCCTCAGGGGGCTCCTACAATGAGCAGTTCTTC.

Comments on this clone: At one end the junction does not follow the germline gene, possibly because of a read error. The CDR3 reads CASSKSGSQETQYF. DNA for the CDR3: TGCGCCAGCAGTAAGTCGGGGAGCCAAGAGACCCAGTACTTC. The gene calls are TRBV10-1 and TRBJ2-5, with D possibly being TRBD2 (5 bases). CDR1 WNHNN and CDR2 SYGVQD come from the germline V gene (reference sequence). The CDR3 contains 14 residues.

The rearrangement joins TRBV19 to TRBJ1-2; D unclear. With 5 bases removed from V and 4 bases from J, the gap between germline ends came to 17 bases. The CDR3 is made up of 15 amino acids. The V gene's germline CDR1 is LNHDA and CDR2 SQIVND (reference sequence). The CDR3 bases are TGTGCCAGTAGTGGCCCTACAGTGACTAGCTATGGCTACACCTTC. Amino acid sequence: CASSGPTVTSYGYTF.

The chain links TRBV7-6 to TRBJ1-1, with D perhaps matching TRBD1 (5 bases). There are 15 residues in the CDR3. V was trimmed by 5 bases and J by 0 bases, leaving 13 bases between them. The germline CDR1 and CDR2 sequences are SGHVS and FNYEAQ. The CDR3 loop is CASSPVGGLNTEAFF. CDR3 nucleotide sequence: TGTGCCAGCAGCCCCGTCGGGGGGTTGAACACTGAAGCTTTCTTT. The full variable domain, with the rest looked up from reference TRBV7-6 and TRBJ1-1, is GAGVSQSPRYKVTKRGQDVALRCDPISGHVSLYWYRQALGQGPEFLTYFNYEAQQDKSGLPNDRFSAERPEGSISTLTIQRTEQRDSAMYRCASSPVGGLNTEAFFGQGTRLTVV.

The chain joins TRBV12-3 or TRBV12-4 to TRBJ1-3, with 9 bases aligning to TRBD1. J lost 8 bases, V lost 6 bases, and 5 bases had no gene match. The CDR3 loop spans 13 amino acids. The DNA of the CDR3 is TGTGCCAGCAGGGAGAGGACAGGGGACACCATATATTTT. It translates to CASRERTGDTIYF.

V usage is TRBV2 and J usage is TRBJ1-2; D unclear. CDR3 length: 14 amino acids. V lost 7 bases, J lost 2 bases, and 14 bases lay in between. Germline CDR1 is SNHLY and CDR2 is FYNNEI. The CDR3: CASTLLTKNYGYTF. In DNA form, the CDR3 reads TGTGCCAGCACTCTATTGACTAAAAACTATGGCTACACCTTC.

The V and J genes are TRBV19 and TRBJ2-5; D may be TRBD2 (6 bases). CDR1 is LNHDA and CDR2 is SQIVND in the germline V gene (reference sequence). The CDR3 spans 15 residues. Trimming removed 4 bases at V and 4 bases at J, with 16 bases between. For the CDR3, the DNA is TGTGCCAGTAGTAGCCGGCAGGGACTGCTAGAGACCCAGTACTTC. It yields the protein CASSSRQGLLETQYF.

V usage is TRBV5-1 and J usage is TRBJ1-1; 8 positions agree with TRBD1. This CDR3 contains 14 residues. Germline V gene lookup returns CDR1 SGHRS and CDR2 YFSETQ. Germline trimming cut 0 bases from V and 11 bases from J; bases unmatched to any gene: 9. CDR3 nucleotide sequence: TGCGCCAGCAGCTTGGGCAGGGGGCAGAGTTCGGCTTTCTTT. It codes for CASSLGRGQSSAFF. Based on the CDR3 plus reference TRBV5-1 and TRBJ1-1, the full variable domain is KAGVTQTPRYLIKTRGQQVTLSCSPISGHRSVSWYQQTPGQGLQFLFEYFSETQRNKGNFPGRFSGRQFSNSRSEMNVSTLELGDSALYLCASSLGRGQSSAFFGQGTRLTVV.

The chain joins TRBV10-2 to TRBJ1-2; a weak D match, TRBD1 (6 bases). Trimming took 3 bases from V and 4 from J, leaving 12 bases between them. The CDR3 totals 14 residues. CDR1 and CDR2 from the germline V gene are WSHSY and SAAADI. In DNA, the CDR3 is TGCGCCAGCAGTGATGGGGGCTTCCGCTATGGCTACACCTTC. Its protein is CASSDGGFRYGYTF.

The genes are TRBV7-9 and TRBJ1-2, with D unresolved. V was shortened by 2 bases and J by 4 bases, with 8 bases between the two germline ends. Germline-derived CDR1 and CDR2 are SEHNR and FQNEAQ (reference sequence). This CDR3 is built from 13 residues. The CDR3 sequence: CASSLIRSYGYTF. The DNA of the CDR3 is TGTGCCAGCAGCTTAATACGGAGCTATGGCTACACCTTC.

The V gene is TRBV7-9, the J gene TRBJ1-2; TRBD1 matches 12 bases. The CDR3 runs to 15 residues. In germline, CDR1 is SEHNR, CDR2 FQNEAQ (reference sequence). V gave up 3 bases and J gave up 7 bases; unmatched junction bases: 6. Here the CDR3 DNA reads TGTGCCAGCAGCTTGCCGGGACAGGGGGCACGTGGCTACACCTTC. The encoded protein is CASSLPGQGARGYTF.